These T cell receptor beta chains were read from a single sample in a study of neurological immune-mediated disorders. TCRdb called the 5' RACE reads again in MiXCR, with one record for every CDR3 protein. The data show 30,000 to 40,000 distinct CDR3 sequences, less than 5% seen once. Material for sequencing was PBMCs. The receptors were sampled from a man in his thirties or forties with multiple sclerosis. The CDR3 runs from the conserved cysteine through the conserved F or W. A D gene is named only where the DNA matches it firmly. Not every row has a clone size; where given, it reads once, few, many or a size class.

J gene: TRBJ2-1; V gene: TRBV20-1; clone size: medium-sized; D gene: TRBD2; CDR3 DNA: TGCAGTGCTAGAGAACTAGCGGGGCGAGCCTACAATGAGCAGTTCTTC; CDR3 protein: CSARELAGRAYNEQFF
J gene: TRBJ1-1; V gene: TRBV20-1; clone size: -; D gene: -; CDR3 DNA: TGCAGTGCAGGAAGAACAGGACTTGGGGCTTTCTTT; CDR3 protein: CSAGRTGLGAFF
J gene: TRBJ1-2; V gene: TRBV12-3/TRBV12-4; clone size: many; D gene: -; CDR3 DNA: TGTGCCAGCAGCATAAGGGGGGAGGGCTACACCTTC; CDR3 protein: CASSIRGEGYTF
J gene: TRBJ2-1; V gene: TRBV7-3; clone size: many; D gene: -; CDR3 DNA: TGTGCCAGCAGCATCCAGGGGGGCAATGAGCAGTTCTTC; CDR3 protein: CASSIQGGNEQFF
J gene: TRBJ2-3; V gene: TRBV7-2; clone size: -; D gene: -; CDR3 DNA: TGTGCCAGCAAAGGGCCTCACACAGATACGCAGTATTTT; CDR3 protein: CASKGPHTDTQYF
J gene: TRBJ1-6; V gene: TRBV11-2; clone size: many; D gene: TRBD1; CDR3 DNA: TGTGCCAGCAGCTTAGTTGGGACAGGGGATTCACCCCTCCACTTT; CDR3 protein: CASSLVGTGDSPLHF
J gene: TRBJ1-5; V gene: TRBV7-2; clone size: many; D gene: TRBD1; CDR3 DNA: TGTGCCAGCAGCCTCGGACAGGGTGGGACCTATCAGCCCCAGAATTTT; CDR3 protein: CASSLGQGGTYQPQNF
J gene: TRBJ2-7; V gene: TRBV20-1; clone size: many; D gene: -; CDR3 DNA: TGCAGTGCTAGAGTGCCGGGTGGCGACGAGCAGTACTTC; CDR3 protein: CSARVPGGDEQYF
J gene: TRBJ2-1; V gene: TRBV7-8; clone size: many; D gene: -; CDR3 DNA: TGTGCCAGCAGCGTGAAGGAGGACAATGAGCAGTTCTTC; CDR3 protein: CASSVKEDNEQFF
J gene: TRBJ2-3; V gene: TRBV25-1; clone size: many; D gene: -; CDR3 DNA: TGTGCCAGCAGTGAGGATTGGGGTAGGGGTCGAACAGATACGCAGTATTTT; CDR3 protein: CASSEDWGRGRTDTQYF
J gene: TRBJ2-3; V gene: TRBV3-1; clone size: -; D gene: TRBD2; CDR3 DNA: TGTGCCAGCAGCCGGGCGACTAGCGGGGGGGCGTCCACAGATACGCAGTATTTT; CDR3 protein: CASSRATSGGASTDTQYF
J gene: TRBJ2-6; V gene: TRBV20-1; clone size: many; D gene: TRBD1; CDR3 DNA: TGCAGTGCTGCTACAGGGGCTGGGGCCAACGTCCTGACTTTC; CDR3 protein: CSAATGAGANVLTF
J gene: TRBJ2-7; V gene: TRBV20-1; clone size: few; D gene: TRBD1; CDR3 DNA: TGCAGTGCTAGAGAATTCCGGGACAGCTCCTACGAGCAGTACTTC; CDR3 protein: CSAREFRDSSYEQYF
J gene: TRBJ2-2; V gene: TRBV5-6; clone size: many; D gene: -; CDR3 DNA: TGTGCCAGCAGCCCCACAGCCGGGGAGCTGTTTTTT; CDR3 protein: CASSPTAGELFF
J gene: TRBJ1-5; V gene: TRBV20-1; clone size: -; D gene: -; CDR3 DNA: TGCAGTGCTAGTTCGGACAGTTATAGCAATCAGCCCCAGAATTTT; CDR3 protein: CSASSDSYSNQPQNF
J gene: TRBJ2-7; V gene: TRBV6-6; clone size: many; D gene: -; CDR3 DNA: TGTGCCACCAGTTGGGCCTACGAGCAGTACTTC; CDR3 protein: CATSWAYEQYF
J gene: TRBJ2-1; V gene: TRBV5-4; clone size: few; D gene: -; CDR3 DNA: TGTGCCAGCAGACCGACACTGAATTCCAATGAGCAGTTCTTC; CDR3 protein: CASRPTLNSNEQFF
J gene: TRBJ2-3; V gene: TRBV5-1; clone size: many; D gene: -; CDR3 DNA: TGCGCCAGCAGCTTGGAGGAGGGGGCAACAGATACGCAGTATTTT; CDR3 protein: CASSLEEGATDTQYF
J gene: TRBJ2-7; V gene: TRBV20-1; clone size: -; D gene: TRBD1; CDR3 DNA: TGCAGTTCCCCAGACAGGGACTACGAGCAGTACTTC; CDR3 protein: CSSPDRDYEQYF
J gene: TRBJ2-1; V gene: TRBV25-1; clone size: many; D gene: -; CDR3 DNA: TGTGCCAGCAGTGAAGGGACAAGGTCCTACAATGAGCAGTTCTTC; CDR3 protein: CASSEGTRSYNEQFF
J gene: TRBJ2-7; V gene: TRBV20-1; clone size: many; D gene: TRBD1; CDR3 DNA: TGCAGTGCTTCCGAAGGACAGGGGGCCTACGAGCAGTACTTC; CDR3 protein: CSASEGQGAYEQYF
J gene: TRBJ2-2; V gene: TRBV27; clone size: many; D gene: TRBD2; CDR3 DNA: TGTGCCAGCAGACGGGGGGGGTACACCGGGGAGCTGTTTTTT; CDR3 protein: CASRRGGYTGELFF
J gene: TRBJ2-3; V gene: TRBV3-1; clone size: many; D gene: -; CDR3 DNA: TGTGCCAGCAGCCAAGATAACGGGAGATTCGCAGATACGCAGTATTTT; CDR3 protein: CASSQDNGRFADTQYF
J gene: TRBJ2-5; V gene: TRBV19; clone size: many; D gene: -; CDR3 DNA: TGTGCCAGTAGTCGAGAGGAGACCCAGTACTTC; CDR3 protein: CASSREETQYF